The clone carrying this T cell receptor beta chain was counted between two and nine times. The CDR3 runs to 15 residues. V lost 0 bases and J lost 6, with 14 bases in between. Germline CDR1 ENHRY, CDR2 SYGVKD. Preparing the TCRbeta library involved the use of unique molecular identifiers. One entry per CDR3 protein, called by TCRdb with MiXCR from the PCR reads. The table records 150,000 to 200,000 distinct CDR3 sequences, more than 12% of them present only once. This sample was taken from a study of T-cell reconstitution after alpha-beta-depleted transplantation in children. The sequence was collected from a human donor who donated a stem cell graft to a child with acute lymphoblastic leukemia. V gene TRBV10-3 combines with J gene TRBJ1-1; D is possibly TRBD1 (6 bases). Specimen: PBMCs from the stem cell graft donor, collected from the stem cell graft. CDR3 region: CAISESGGRNAEAFF. CDR3 nucleotide sequence: TGTGCCATCAGTGAGTCAGGGGGGCGGAATGCTGAAGCTTTCTTT.